Listed here are 18 T cell receptor beta chains from one sample, sequenced in a study of T cell repertoires in cytomegalovirus infection. These receptors have no known antigen. MiXCR, run by TCRdb on the reads, gives a single entry per CDR3 protein. The sample yields approximately 100,000 distinct CDR3 sequences, roughly 30% seen once. Material: CD8+ T cells from cultured PBMCs, obtained from culture after CMV antigen stimulation. These receptor sequences come from a human donor in good health (CMV status not recorded). Some clones in this sample may be carry-over from other donors' samples.

This clonotype was recorded many times. The chain has TRBV7-8 and TRBJ1-1; no firm D call. CDR1 is SGHVS, CDR2 FQNEAQ, per germline. Trimming shortened V by 1 base and J by 0 bases, and 12 bases separated the two germline ends. This CDR3 has 16 amino acids. The CDR3 here is CASSLGFGAMNTEAFF. CDR3 coding DNA: TGTGCCAGCAGCTTAGGGTTCGGAGCAATGAACACTGAAGCTTTCTTT.

This sequence joins TRBV12-3 or TRBV12-4 and TRBJ2-3; D unresolved. V dropped 5 bases and J dropped 2 bases, with 14 bases sitting between them. The CDR3 has 15 residues. For the CDR3, the DNA is TGTGCCAGCAGTCATCGGTCAGCCCTCACAGATACGCAGTATTTT. Its translation is CASSHRSALTDTQYF.

This clonotype has only a few counts. The rearrangement links TRBV20-1 to TRBJ1-5, with D possibly matching TRBD1 (5 bases). Trimming took 3 bases from V and 1 from J, leaving 16 bases between them. The CDR3 contains 16 residues. Germline CDR1 DFQATT, CDR2 SNEGSKA (reference sequence). DNA for the CDR3: TGCAGTGCTAGGGCGGGGCCAGGCTTGAGCAATCAGCCCCAGCATTTT. Translated: CSARAGPGLSNQPQHF.

The chain employs TRBV27 and TRBJ2-1, with D perhaps being TRBD1 or TRBD2 (5 bases each). Trimming cost V 7 bases and J 1 base, with 14 bases left between them. The CDR3 has 15 amino acids. CDR1 MNHEY and CDR2 SMNVEV come from the germline V gene (reference sequence). CDR3 region: CASTQGTGSYNEQFF. The CDR3, as DNA: TGTGCCAGCACCCAGGGCACGGGGTCCTACAATGAGCAGTTCTTC.

This clonotype was counted between two and nine times. This chain links TRBV2 with TRBJ2-1; 13 nucleotides align to TRBD2. CDR1 is SNHLY, CDR2 FYNNEI, per germline. The V and J ends lost 7 bases and 0 bases, in that order; junction bases with no gene match: 9. The CDR3 covers 18 residues. The DNA for the CDR3 is TGTGCCAGCAAACCGGGACTAGCGGGGACGAGCTCCTACAATGAGCAGTTCTTC. This codes for CASKPGLAGTSSYNEQFF.

This clonotype was seen more than once but under ten times. The chain employs TRBV28 and TRBJ1-2; D is unclear. The length of the CDR3 is 15 residues. V shed 5 bases and J shed 5 bases, with 18 bases lying between them. Germline assignment: CDR1 MDHEN and CDR2 SYDVKM. CDR3 sequence reads: CASSRRASGWYGYTF. The CDR3 coding sequence is TGTGCCAGCAGTCGCCGGGCTTCGGGCTGGTATGGCTACACCTTC.

This chain joins TRBV19 and TRBJ1-1; TRBD1 aligns across 9 bases. The CDR3 has 16 amino acids. The V gene end was trimmed by 6 bases and the J gene end by 1 base; junction bases not matched to a gene: 9. The V gene's germline CDR1 is LNHDA and CDR2 SQIVND (reference sequence). The DNA for the CDR3 is TGTGCCAGTAGGCTAAACTGGGACAGGGAGAACACTGAAGCTTTCTTT. Encoded protein: CASRLNWDRENTEAFF.

The V call is TRBV6-2 or TRBV6-3, the J call TRBJ2-7; D is undetermined. The germline CDR1 and CDR2 sequences are MNHEY and SVGEGT. Trimming cost V 2 bases and J 2 bases, with 7 bases left between them. The CDR3 is 13 residues long. CDR3 in amino acids: CASSYRATYEQYF. CDR3 coding DNA: TGTGCCAGCAGTTACCGAGCGACCTACGAGCAGTACTTC.

The chain is built from TRBV4-1 and TRBJ2-3; 8 positions agree with TRBD1. In germline, CDR1 is MGHRA, CDR2 YSYEKL. V dropped 5 bases and J dropped 5; count of bases not matched to a gene: 12. The CDR3 consists of 16 residues. The CDR3 sequence: CASSNGQGVGGDTQYF. The CDR3 DNA reads as TGCGCCAGCAGCAACGGACAGGGCGTTGGAGGAGATACGCAGTATTTT.

This clonotype was observed at least ten times. The rearrangement joins TRBV29-1 to TRBJ1-6; no clear D. The CDR3 covers 11 residues. Looked up from germline, CDR1 is SQVTM and CDR2 is ANQGSEA. V lost 5 bases, J lost 7 bases, and 6 bases lay in between. Written as DNA, the CDR3 is TGCAGCGTTTTTGGAAATTCACCCCTCCACTTT. Protein sequence: CSVFGNSPLHF.

This clonotype was detected a few times. The chain employs TRBV6-1 and TRBJ2-1; D perhaps matches TRBD2 (6 bases). V shed 7 bases and J shed 4 bases, with 14 bases lying between them. Per the germline V gene, CDR1 is MNHNS and CDR2 is SASEGT. The CDR3 runs to 14 residues. The chain's CDR3 is CASTPGVDYNEQFF. The CDR3 DNA sequence: TGTGCCAGCACCCCGGGGGTCGATTACAATGAGCAGTTCTTC.

The J gene is TRBJ2-1, the V gene TRBV27; a weak D match, TRBD2 (5 bases). Germline V CDR1 and CDR2: MNHEY, SMNVEV (reference sequence). Deletions cut 8 bases from V and 3 bases from J, with 14 bases between. This CDR3 has 14 amino acids. CDR3 DNA: TGTGCCAGCGGATTAGCGAACAGCTACAATGAGCAGTTCTTC. Translated: CASGLANSYNEQFF.

The CDR3 region has the DNA TGTGCCAGCAGTGACGGCCCGGGGACAGGGGTAACAGATACGCAGTATTTT. Translation: CASSDGPGTGVTDTQYF. The chain uses TRBV6-1 and TRBJ2-3, with 10 bases fitting TRBD1. The J segment lost 3 bases and the V segment lost 3 bases, leaving 9 bases of the junction unmatched. Germline V gene sequence: CDR1 MNHNS, CDR2 SASEGT. CDR3 length equals 17 residues.

This chain uses TRBV7-8 with TRBJ1-2; D may be TRBD1 (6 bases). Trimming shortened V by 1 base and J by 4 bases, and 16 bases separated the two germline ends. This CDR3 is built from 16 residues. Germline assignment: CDR1 SGHVS and CDR2 FQNEAQ. The CDR3 loop is CASSLGGTLSPYGYTF. The CDR3 coding sequence is TGTGCCAGCAGCTTAGGTGGGACACTGAGCCCCTATGGCTACACCTTC.

This clonotype was seen a handful of times. V usage is TRBV20-1 and J usage is TRBJ2-3, with D possibly being TRBD1 or TRBD2 (5 bases each). Deletions cut 7 bases from V and 2 bases from J, with 16 bases between. CDR1 and CDR2 (germline): DFQATT, SNEGSKA (reference sequence). The CDR3 loop spans 14 amino acids. CDR3: CSGDGSPFTDTQYF. Here the CDR3 DNA reads TGCAGTGGGGACGGTAGTCCTTTCACAGATACGCAGTATTTT.

This clonotype showed up just a few times. This chain uses TRBV5-6 with TRBJ2-1; 7 nucleotides match TRBD2. CDR3 length equals 15 residues. Germline V gene lookup returns CDR1 SGHDT and CDR2 YYEEEE. The J segment lost 9 bases and the V segment lost 4 bases, leaving 13 bases of the junction unmatched. CDR3: CASSLGGGSWGEQFF. The CDR3 DNA is TGTGCCAGCAGCCTGGGGGGGGGAAGCTGGGGTGAGCAGTTCTTC.

This clonotype has just a few counts. This chain uses TRBV30 with TRBJ1-1; no firm D call. The germline gives CDR1 GTSNPN, CDR2 SVGIG (reference sequence). V was pared by 7 bases and J by 5 bases, with 11 bases between. CDR3 length: 11 amino acids. CDR3 DNA sequence: TGTGCCTTAGAAGTTGGTACTGAAGCTTTCTTT. It is translated as CALEVGTEAFF.

This clonotype showed up many times. The V gene is TRBV7-9, the J gene TRBJ2-1; 8 bases line up with TRBD1. The CDR3 covers 14 residues. V lost 5 bases and J lost 6; bases outside the gene matches: 6. Germline loops: CDR1 SEHNR, CDR2 FQNEAQ (reference sequence). CDR3 nucleotides: TGTGCCAGCAGCAACCAGGGGGCATCCAATGAGCAGTTCTTC. It translates to CASSNQGASNEQFF.